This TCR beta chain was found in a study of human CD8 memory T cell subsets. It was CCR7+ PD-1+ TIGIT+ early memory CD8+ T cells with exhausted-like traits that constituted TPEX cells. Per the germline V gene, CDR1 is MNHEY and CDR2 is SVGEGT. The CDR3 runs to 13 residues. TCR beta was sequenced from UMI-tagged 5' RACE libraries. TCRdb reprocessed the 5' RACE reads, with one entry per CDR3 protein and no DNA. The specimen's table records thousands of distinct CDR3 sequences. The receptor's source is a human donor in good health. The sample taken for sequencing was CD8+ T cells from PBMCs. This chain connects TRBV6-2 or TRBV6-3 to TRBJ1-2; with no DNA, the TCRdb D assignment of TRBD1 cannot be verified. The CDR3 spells CASTRGTSGGYTF.